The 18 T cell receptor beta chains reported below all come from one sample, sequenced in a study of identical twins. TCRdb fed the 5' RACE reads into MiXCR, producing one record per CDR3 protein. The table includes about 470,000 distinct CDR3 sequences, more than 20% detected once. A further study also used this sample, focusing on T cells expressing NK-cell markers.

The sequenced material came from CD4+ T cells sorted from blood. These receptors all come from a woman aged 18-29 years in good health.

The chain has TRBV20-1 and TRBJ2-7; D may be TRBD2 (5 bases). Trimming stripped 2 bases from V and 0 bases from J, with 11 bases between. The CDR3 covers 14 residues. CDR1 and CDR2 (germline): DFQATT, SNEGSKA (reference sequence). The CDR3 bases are TGCAGTGCTAGACTGGACTCCCGCTCCTACGAGCAGTACTTC. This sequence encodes CSARLDSRSYEQYF.

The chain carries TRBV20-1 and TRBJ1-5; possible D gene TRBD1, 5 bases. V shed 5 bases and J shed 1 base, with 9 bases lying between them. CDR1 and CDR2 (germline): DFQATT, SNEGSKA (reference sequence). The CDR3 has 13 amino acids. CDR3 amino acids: CSAHGGSNQPQHF. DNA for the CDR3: TGCAGTGCTCATGGGGGAAGCAATCAGCCCCAGCATTTT.

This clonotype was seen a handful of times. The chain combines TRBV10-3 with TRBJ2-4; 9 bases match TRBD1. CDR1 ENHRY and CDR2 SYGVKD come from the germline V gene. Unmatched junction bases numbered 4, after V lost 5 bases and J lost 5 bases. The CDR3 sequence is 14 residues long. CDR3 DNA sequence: TGTGCCATCAGTTCTCGGGACAGGGAAAACATTCAGTACTTC. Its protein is CAISSRDRENIQYF.

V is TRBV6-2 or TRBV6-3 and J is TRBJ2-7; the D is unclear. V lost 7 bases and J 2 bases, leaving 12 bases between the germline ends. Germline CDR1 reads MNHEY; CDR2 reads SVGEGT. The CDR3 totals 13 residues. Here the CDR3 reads CASIQTTTYEQYF. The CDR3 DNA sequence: TGTGCCAGCATTCAGACAACGACCTACGAGCAGTACTTC.

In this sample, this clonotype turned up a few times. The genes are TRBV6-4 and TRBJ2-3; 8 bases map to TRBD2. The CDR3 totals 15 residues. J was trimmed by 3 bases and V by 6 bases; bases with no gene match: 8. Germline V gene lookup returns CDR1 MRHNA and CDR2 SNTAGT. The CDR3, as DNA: TGTGCCAGCAGCGCCCGGCGGGGGGCAACAGATACGCAGTATTTT. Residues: CASSARRGATDTQYF.

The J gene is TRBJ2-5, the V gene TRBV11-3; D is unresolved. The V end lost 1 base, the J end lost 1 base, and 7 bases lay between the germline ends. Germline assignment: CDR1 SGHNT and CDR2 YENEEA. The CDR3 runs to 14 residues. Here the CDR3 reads CASSLVIAQETQYF. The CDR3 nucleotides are TGTGCCAGCAGCTTAGTCATAGCCCAAGAGACCCAGTACTTC.

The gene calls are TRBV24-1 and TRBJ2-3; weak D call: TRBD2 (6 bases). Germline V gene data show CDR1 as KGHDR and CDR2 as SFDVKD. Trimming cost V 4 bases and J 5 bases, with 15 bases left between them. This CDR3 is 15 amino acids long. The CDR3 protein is CATSESGLGRDTQYF. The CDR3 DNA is TGTGCCACCAGTGAGTCGGGACTTGGGAGAGATACGCAGTATTTT.

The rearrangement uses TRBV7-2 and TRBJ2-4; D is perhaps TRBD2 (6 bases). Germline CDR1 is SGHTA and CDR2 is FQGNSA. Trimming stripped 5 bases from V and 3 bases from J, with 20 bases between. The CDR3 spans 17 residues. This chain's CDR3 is CASSPGGSGPLKNIQYF. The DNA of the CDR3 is TGTGCCAGCAGCCCGGGTGGTAGCGGACCCCTCAAAAACATTCAGTACTTC.

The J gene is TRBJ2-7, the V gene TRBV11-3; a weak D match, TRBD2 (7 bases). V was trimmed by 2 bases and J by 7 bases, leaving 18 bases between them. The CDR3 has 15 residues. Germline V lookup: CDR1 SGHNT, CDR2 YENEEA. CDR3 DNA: TGTGCCAGCAGCTTAAGGTCTGGCGGGGGCTGGGAGCAGTACTTC. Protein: CASSLRSGGGWEQYF.

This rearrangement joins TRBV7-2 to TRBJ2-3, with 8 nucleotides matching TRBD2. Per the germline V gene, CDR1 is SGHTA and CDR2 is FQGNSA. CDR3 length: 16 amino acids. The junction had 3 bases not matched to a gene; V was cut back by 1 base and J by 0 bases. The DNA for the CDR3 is TGTGCCAGCAGCTTAGGGACTAGCAGGAGCACAGATACGCAGTATTTT. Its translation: CASSLGTSRSTDTQYF.

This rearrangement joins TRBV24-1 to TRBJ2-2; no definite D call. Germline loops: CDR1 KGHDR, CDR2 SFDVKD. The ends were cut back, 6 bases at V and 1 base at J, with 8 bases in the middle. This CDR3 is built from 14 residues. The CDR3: CATSMSGNTGELFF. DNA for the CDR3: TGTGCCACCAGTATGTCCGGGAACACCGGGGAGCTGTTTTTT.

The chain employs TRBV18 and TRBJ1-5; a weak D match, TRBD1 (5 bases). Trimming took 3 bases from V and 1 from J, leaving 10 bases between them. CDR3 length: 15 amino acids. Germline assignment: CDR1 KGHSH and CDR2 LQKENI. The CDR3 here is CASSPTRGSNQPQHF. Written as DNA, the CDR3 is TGTGCCAGCTCACCTACTAGGGGAAGCAATCAGCCCCAGCATTTT.

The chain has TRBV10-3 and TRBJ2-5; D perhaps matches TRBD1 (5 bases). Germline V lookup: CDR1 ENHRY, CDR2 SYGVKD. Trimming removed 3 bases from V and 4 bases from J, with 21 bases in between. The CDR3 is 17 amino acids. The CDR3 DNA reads TGTGCCATCAGTGATAAGGGGCGAAGGGCCACAGGAGAGACCCAGTACTTC. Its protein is CAISDKGRRATGETQYF.

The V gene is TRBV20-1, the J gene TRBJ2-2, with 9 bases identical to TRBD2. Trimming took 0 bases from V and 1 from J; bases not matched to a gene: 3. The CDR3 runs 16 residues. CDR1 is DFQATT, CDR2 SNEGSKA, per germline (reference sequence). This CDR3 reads CSARETSGMNTGELFF. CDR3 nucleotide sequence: TGCAGTGCTAGAGAGACTAGCGGAATGAACACCGGGGAGCTGTTTTTT.

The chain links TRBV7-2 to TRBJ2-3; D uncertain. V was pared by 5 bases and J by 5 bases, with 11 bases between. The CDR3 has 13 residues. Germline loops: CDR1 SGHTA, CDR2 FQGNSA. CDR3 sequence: CASSPLPGDTQYF. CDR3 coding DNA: TGTGCCAGCAGCCCCCTGCCCGGAGATACGCAGTATTTT.

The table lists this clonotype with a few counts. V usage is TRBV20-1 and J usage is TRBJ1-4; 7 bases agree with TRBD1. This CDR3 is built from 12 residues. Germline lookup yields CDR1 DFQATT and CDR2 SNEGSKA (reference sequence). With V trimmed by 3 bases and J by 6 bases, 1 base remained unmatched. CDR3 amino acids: CSASRGDEKLFF. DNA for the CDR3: TGCAGTGCTAGCAGGGGGGATGAAAAACTGTTTTTT.

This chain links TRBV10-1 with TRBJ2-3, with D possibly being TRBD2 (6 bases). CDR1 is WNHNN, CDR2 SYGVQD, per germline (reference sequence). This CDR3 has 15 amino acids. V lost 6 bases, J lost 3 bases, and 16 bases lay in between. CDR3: CASSRGGGRTDTQYF. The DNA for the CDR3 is TGCGCCAGCAGCCGGGGCGGAGGGAGGACAGATACGCAGTATTTT.

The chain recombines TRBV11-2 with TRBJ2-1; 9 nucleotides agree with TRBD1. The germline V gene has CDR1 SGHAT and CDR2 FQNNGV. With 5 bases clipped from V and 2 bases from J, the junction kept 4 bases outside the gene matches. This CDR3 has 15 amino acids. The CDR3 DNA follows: TGTGCCAGCAGCCCACGGACAGGGGCCTACAATGAGCAGTTCTTC. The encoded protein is CASSPRTGAYNEQFF.